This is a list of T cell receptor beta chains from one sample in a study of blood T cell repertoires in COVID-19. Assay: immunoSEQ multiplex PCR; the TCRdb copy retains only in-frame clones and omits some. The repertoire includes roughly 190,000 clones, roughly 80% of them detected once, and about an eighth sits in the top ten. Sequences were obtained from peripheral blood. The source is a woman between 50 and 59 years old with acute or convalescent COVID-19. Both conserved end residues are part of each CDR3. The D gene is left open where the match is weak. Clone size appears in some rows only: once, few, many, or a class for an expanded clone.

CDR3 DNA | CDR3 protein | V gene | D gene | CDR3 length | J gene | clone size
TGTGCCAGCATAGTAGGAGAGACTTATAATTCACCCCTCCACTTT | CASIVGETYNSPLHF | TRBV6-5 | NA | 15 | TRBJ1-6 | NA
TGTGCCAGCAGCCTCATGGGGGCCCGCACCGGGGAGCTGTTTTTT | CASSLMGARTGELFF | TRBV14 | NA | 15 | TRBJ2-2 | NA
TGTGCCAGCAAATGGCGGGGGATGAACACTGAAGCTTTCTTT | CASKWRGMNTEAFF | TRBV7-2 | NA | 14 | TRBJ1-1 | NA
TGTGCCAGCAGCTCTGGGACTACGTTCTTAGAGACCCAGTACTTC | CASSSGTTFLETQYF | TRBV11-3 | TRBD2 | 15 | TRBJ2-5 | NA
TGCGCCAGCAGCTTGCTAGGGGGCGCGGGGGAAAAACTGTTTTTT | CASSLLGGAGEKLFF | TRBV5-1 | TRBD1 | 15 | TRBJ1-4 | NA
TGTGCCAGCAGCCTACTAGGCGAGCAGTTCTTC | CASSLLGEQFF | TRBV28 | NA | 11 | TRBJ2-1 | NA
TGTGCCAGCAGCGCACCAACCAGGCCCCTGGAGGACACCATATATTTT | CASSAPTRPLEDTIYF | TRBV9 | NA | 16 | TRBJ1-3 | few
TGTGCCAGCAGTGGGGCTGACCGCGAGACCCAGTACTTC | CASSGADRETQYF | TRBV12-3/TRBV12-4 | NA | 13 | TRBJ2-5 | NA
TGTGCCACCAGTGATTTGCGCGGGAGTACGAATGAGCAGTTCTTC | CATSDLRGSTNEQFF | TRBV24-1 | TRBD2 | 15 | TRBJ2-1 | NA
TGTGCCAGCAGCCCCCGGGACAGGGCTACCAACACTGAAGCTTTCTTT | CASSPRDRATNTEAFF | TRBV7-8 | TRBD1 | 16 | TRBJ1-1 | NA
TGTGCCATCAGTGGGGAGGCGGGTAGCACAGATACGCAGTATTTT | CAISGEAGSTDTQYF | TRBV10-3 | NA | 15 | TRBJ2-3 | once
TGTGCCATCAGTCGGGACAGCCAATCCGGGCAGTACTTC | CAISRDSQSGQYF | TRBV10-3 | TRBD1 | 13 | TRBJ2-7 | once
TGTGCCAGCCGCCTGGGGGGGACACATAATAATTCACCCCTCCACTTT | CASRLGGTHNNSPLHF | TRBV28 | NA | 16 | TRBJ1-6 | NA
TGTGCCTGGAGCTCGGGACAGATGAACACTGAAGCTTTCTTT | CAWSSGQMNTEAFF | TRBV30 | TRBD1 | 14 | TRBJ1-1 | NA
TGTGCCAGCAGTTCACCTAGCGGGAGGTTCACAGATACGCAGTATTTT | CASSSPSGRFTDTQYF | TRBV27 | TRBD2 | 16 | TRBJ2-3 | NA
TGTGCCAGCAGCGAGCCCTATCAGACTAGCGGAAGCACAGATACGCAGTATTTT | CASSEPYQTSGSTDTQYF | TRBV9 | TRBD2 | 18 | TRBJ2-3 | NA
TGTGCCAGCAGATCGGGACAGTTAGCCAAAAACATTCAGTACTTC | CASRSGQLAKNIQYF | TRBV28 | TRBD1 | 15 | TRBJ2-4 | many
TGTGCCAGCAGCCACTTTCGAGGGAGGGGGGCGGACAATGAGCAGTTCTTC | CASSHFRGRGADNEQFF | TRBV14 | NA | 17 | TRBJ2-1 | NA